This T cell receptor (beta chain) was identified during a study of identifying expanded T cells in peripheral blood. Measured with immunoSEQ multiplex PCR; TCRdb has only the in-frame clones, and not every one. The data contain about 80,000 clones, 85% to 90% of them singletons. Whole-study results and caveats: Differentially abundant clones: around 1.2 between replicates, 16.4 at 2 to 3 weeks, less than 20 at four. Clone count variance between approximately two-week samples rose with total template count.

In regard to this clone: Its antigen is not known.

The CDR3 consists of 12 residues. CDR1 and CDR2 from the germline V gene are SNHLY and FYNNEI. With 6 bases removed from V and 5 bases from J, the gap between germline ends came to 10 bases. The sequence derives from a person aged 18-70 years in good health. The chain is built from TRBV2 and TRBJ1-1; maybe TRBD1 (5 bases). Sequencing was carried out using blood. CDR3 coding DNA: TGTGCCAGCAGGCCAGGGAGAACTGAAGCTTTCTTT. Its translation is CASRPGRTEAFF.